A single sample gave rise to the 23 T cell receptor beta chains below, sequenced in a study of post-analysis software for immune sequencing data. Study conclusions and caveats: Relative to controls, patients had roughly five TRBV segments at higher frequency, with TRBV5-6, TRBV5-1 and TRBV20-1 among these.

For these TCRs, the target antigens are not known. TCR beta libraries were prepared from cDNA with unique molecular identifiers. TCRdb passed the PCR reads through MiXCR, listing each CDR3 protein once. The table has about 200,000 distinct CDR3 sequences, 29% seen once. The sequenced sample was blood. Receptors originate from a girl younger than 18 with multiple sclerosis.

At least ten counts were recorded for this clonotype. This rearrangement joins TRBV18 to TRBJ2-7; no clear D. V shed 2 bases and J shed 6 bases, with 17 bases lying between them. Germline lookup yields CDR1 KGHSH and CDR2 LQKENI. This CDR3 comprises 15 residues. Here the CDR3 DNA reads TGTGCCAGCTCACCAGAGAGTGTCCTGAGTTTCGAGCAGTACTTC. Residues: CASSPESVLSFEQYF.

V is TRBV6-6 and J is TRBJ2-1; possible D gene TRBD2, 5 bases. There are 14 residues in the CDR3. V lost 4 bases to trimming and J lost 1 base, with 8 bases between them. Germline values: CDR1 MNHNY, CDR2 SVGAGI (reference sequence). This chain's CDR3 is CASSLEVSYNEQFF. CDR3 DNA sequence: TGTGCCAGCAGTTTGGAGGTTTCCTACAATGAGCAGTTCTTC.

J is TRBJ2-5 and V is TRBV5-6; the D is unclear. The DNA end is a closer match to TRBJ2-7, so the J assignment may be wrong. The germline V gene encodes CDR1 SGHDT and CDR2 YYEEEE. The CDR3 covers 14 residues. The CDR3 loop is CASSLGWSAYEQYF. CDR3 in DNA: TGTGCCAGCAGCTTGGGCTGGTCGGCCTACGAGCAGTACTTC.

There are many counts of this clonotype. The V call is TRBV29-1, the J call TRBJ2-7; TRBD1 matches 8 bases. The CDR3 contains 14 residues. CDR1 is SQVTM, CDR2 ANQGSEA, per germline. The V and J ends lost 6 bases and 5 bases, in that order; junction bases with no gene match: 12. This CDR3 is CSVGDRGLLDEQYF. For the CDR3, the DNA is TGCAGCGTGGGTGACAGGGGCCTTCTGGACGAGCAGTACTTC.

This sequence joins TRBV5-4 and TRBJ2-7; no firm D call. This CDR3 is built from 14 residues. Trimming left V 0 bases short and J 6 bases short, with 13 bases between. Germline CDR1 is SGHNT and CDR2 is YYREEE (reference sequence). In DNA, the CDR3 is TGTGCCAGCAGCTTGGACGGAAGAGGCGTCGAGCAGTACTTC. Amino acids: CASSLDGRGVEQYF.

About this clonotype: Since a much larger clone is just one base distant, this may be a read error. The chain joins TRBV5-1 to TRBJ2-5; the match to TRBD2 covers 10 bases. The germline CDR1 and CDR2 sequences are SGHRS and YFSETQ. V gave up 4 bases and J gave up 11 bases; unmatched junction bases: 20. This CDR3 region has 17 residues. The CDR3 loop reads CASSGPSLAGGYSEQYF. Here the CDR3 DNA reads TGCGCCAGCAGCGGCCCTAGTTTAGCGGGAGGTTACAGTGAGCAGTACTTC. Variable domain in full (rest from reference TRBV5-1 and TRBJ2-5): KAGVTQTPRYLIKTRGQQVTLSCSPISGHRSVSWYQQTPGQGLQFLFEYFSETQRNKGNFPGRFSGRQFSNSRSEMNVSTLELGDSALYLCASSGPSLAGGYSEQYFGPGTRLLVL.

This clonotype was recorded many times. This chain connects TRBV6-2 or TRBV6-3 to TRBJ2-7, with a possible D match to TRBD2 (6 bases). Between the trimmed V and J ends, which lost 6 bases and 2 bases, there was a span of 14 bases. Germline V lookup: CDR1 MNHEY, CDR2 SVGEGT. The CDR3 length is 14 residues. CDR3 residues: CASRHRENPYEQYF. For the CDR3, the DNA is TGTGCCAGCAGACATCGGGAGAACCCCTACGAGCAGTACTTC.

This clonotype occurred a few times. The J gene is TRBJ1-1, the V gene TRBV7-3, with a tentative D call TRBD1 (5 bases). V was trimmed by 5 bases and J by 11 bases, leaving 18 bases between them. Germline V gene data show CDR1 as SGHTA and CDR2 as FQGTGA. CDR3 length: 13 amino acids. The CDR3 loop reads CASSPGKGALAFF. CDR3 DNA sequence: TGTGCCAGCAGCCCCGGAAAAGGGGCTTTGGCTTTCTTT. Based on the CDR3 plus reference TRBV7-3 and TRBJ1-1, the full variable domain is GAGVSQTPSNKVTEKGKYVELRCDPISGHTALYWYRQSLGQGPEFLIYFQGTGAADDSGLPNDRFFAVRPEGSVSTLKIQRTERGDSAVYLCASSPGKGALAFFGQGTRLTVV.

The genes are TRBV5-6 and TRBJ2-5; 9 nucleotides align to TRBD1. CDR3 length equals 16 residues. CDR1 is SGHDT and CDR2 is YYEEEE in the germline V gene. Trimming cost V 1 base and J 1 base; bases outside gene matches: 5. The CDR3 coding sequence is TGTGCCAGCAGCTTGCCCGGACAGGGGACCCAAGAGACCCAGTACTTC. It codes for CASSLPGQGTQETQYF.

This clonotype has a count of ten or more. The V call is TRBV14, the J call TRBJ2-1, with 12 positions matching TRBD2. V was pared by 3 bases and J by 12 bases, with 9 bases of the junction left unmatched. Looked up from germline, CDR1 is SGHDN and CDR2 is FVKESK. CDR3 length: 15 residues. The CDR3 loop reads CASSQPTSGRGAQFF. The DNA for the CDR3 is TGTGCCAGCAGCCAGCCGACTAGCGGGAGAGGGGCGCAGTTCTTC.

In this sample, this clonotype turned up many times. The rearrangement links TRBV29-1 to TRBJ2-7; D is possibly TRBD1 or TRBD2 (5 bases each). The CDR3 loop spans 15 amino acids. Trimming stripped 4 bases from V and 0 bases from J, with 16 bases between. Germline lookup yields CDR1 SQVTM and CDR2 ANQGSEA. As DNA, the CDR3 is TGCAGCGTTGTCGGTTGGCAGAGGGGCTCCTACGAGCAGTACTTC. Protein product: CSVVGWQRGSYEQYF.

This clonotype was picked up a small number of times. Here the CDR3 reads CSVGTGGWEAFF. The CDR3 bases are TGCAGCGTCGGGACAGGGGGCTGGGAAGCTTTCTTT. The chain employs TRBV29-1 and TRBJ1-1, with 12 bases lining up with TRBD1. The CDR3 has 12 residues. From germline, CDR1 is SQVTM and CDR2 ANQGSEA. Trimming at V came to 6 bases and at J to 8 bases, leaving 4 bases not matched to a gene.

This clonotype was seen many times. The J gene is TRBJ2-1, the V gene TRBV7-8, with TRBD1 matching 8 bases. There are 17 residues in the CDR3. Germline V lookup: CDR1 SGHVS, CDR2 FQNEAQ. With V trimmed by 4 bases and J by 7 bases, 15 bases remained unmatched. The CDR3 protein is CASSSIIFDRGSNEQFF. As DNA, the CDR3 is TGTGCCAGCAGCTCCATAATTTTCGACAGGGGCAGTAATGAGCAGTTCTTC.

This clonotype was detected only a few times. The chain employs TRBV30 and TRBJ2-7; D is unresolved. Germline-derived CDR1 and CDR2 are GTSNPN and SVGIG (reference sequence). V dropped 5 bases and J dropped 3 bases, with 20 bases sitting between them. The CDR3 spans 15 residues. The CDR3 DNA reads TGTGCCTGGGACTCGACCAAAAAAGGTGGCTACGAGCAGTACTTC. It translates to CAWDSTKKGGYEQYF.

The V and J genes are TRBV13 and TRBJ2-5; D uncertain. The CDR3 consists of 14 residues. Germline assignment: CDR1 PRHDT and CDR2 FYEKMQ (reference sequence). Trimming shortened V by 0 bases and J by 5 bases, and 10 bases separated the two germline ends. Written as DNA, the CDR3 is TGTGCCAGCAGCTTAGGAGGTGGACCGGAGACCCAGTACTTC. It yields the protein CASSLGGGPETQYF. The entire variable domain, with the rest obtained from reference TRBV13 and TRBJ2-5, is as follows: AAGVIQSPRHLIKEKRETATLKCYPIPRHDTVYWYQQGPGQDPQFLISFYEKMQSDKGSIPDRFSAQQFSDYHSELNMSSLELGDSALYFCASSLGGGPETQYFGPGTRLLVL.

V and J are TRBV7-7 and TRBJ2-5, with 7 positions matching TRBD2. CDR1 is SSHAT and CDR2 is FNYEAQ in the germline V gene (reference sequence). Trimming cost V 4 bases and J 0 bases; bases outside gene matches: 2. The CDR3 runs 14 residues. The CDR3 spells CASSCSGNQETQYF. In DNA form, the CDR3 reads TGTGCCAGCAGCTGCAGCGGGAACCAAGAGACCCAGTACTTC. Filled out from reference TRBV7-7 and TRBJ2-5, the complete variable domain reads GAGVSQSPRYKVTKRGQDVTLRCDPISSHATLYWYQQALGQGPEFLTYFNYEAQPDKSGLPSDRFSAERPEGSISTLTIQRTEQRDSAMYRCASSCSGNQETQYFGPGTRLLVL.

This clonotype came up many times. This chain uses TRBV7-9 with TRBJ2-7; TRBD2 matches at 8 bases. The CDR3 consists of 12 residues. Losses at the gene ends were 9 bases for V and 3 bases for J; bases not matched to a gene: 4. Germline V gives CDR1 SEHNR, CDR2 FQNEAQ (reference sequence). The CDR3 nucleotides are TGTGCCAGTGAGCTAGCGGGCTACGAGCAGTACTTC. Translating gives CASELAGYEQYF.

This clonotype was recorded many times. The chain links TRBV5-1 to TRBJ2-1, with 14 positions matching TRBD2. The junction had 12 bases not matched to a gene; V was cut back by 4 bases and J by 3 bases. This CDR3 is built from 19 residues. The germline V gene encodes CDR1 SGHRS and CDR2 YFSETQ. The CDR3 here is CASSGYGTSGSSSYNEQFF. The CDR3 nucleotides are TGCGCCAGCAGCGGATACGGGACTAGCGGGAGTTCGAGCTACAATGAGCAGTTCTTC.

This clonotype showed up many times. The chain couples TRBV5-1 to TRBJ1-2, with D perhaps TRBD1 (5 bases). The ends were cut back, 3 bases at V and 6 bases at J, with 12 bases in the middle. Germline assignment: CDR1 SGHRS and CDR2 YFSETQ. CDR3 length: 13 residues. The CDR3 coding sequence is TGCGCCAGCAGCTCGACAACGGGGGATGGCTACACCTTC. Translated: CASSSTTGDGYTF.

Turning to this clonotype: Possible read error: a much larger clone is one base away. This chain connects TRBV7-9 to TRBJ2-1; D gene unclear. V was cut by 0 bases and J by 9 bases, with 15 bases left in between. The germline V gene has CDR1 SEHNR and CDR2 FQNEAQ (reference sequence). This CDR3 spans 15 amino acids. CDR3 region: CASSLAGGQALEQFF. The CDR3 coding sequence is TGTGCCAGCAGCTTAGCCGGTGGGCAGGCCCTTGAGCAGTTCTTC.

The J gene is TRBJ1-1, the V gene TRBV5-1; the D is unclear. The ends were cut back, 6 bases at V and 1 base at J, with 16 bases in the middle. This CDR3 has 15 residues. The germline V gene encodes CDR1 SGHRS and CDR2 YFSETQ. DNA for the CDR3: TGCGCCAGCACACCCCGGTCAGAAACGAACACTGAAGCTTTCTTT. It encodes CASTPRSETNTEAFF.

This chain links TRBV2 with TRBJ1-5; TRBD1 matches at 7 bases. With 7 bases clipped from V and 2 bases from J, the junction kept 5 bases outside the gene matches. The CDR3 is made up of 14 amino acids. Germline V gives CDR1 SNHLY, CDR2 FYNNEI. CDR3 in DNA: TGTGCCAGCAATTCCAGGGGGGGCAATCAGCCCCAGCATTTT. Its translation: CASNSRGGNQPQHF.

The sample holds a few counts of this clonotype. The rearrangement uses TRBV7-9 and TRBJ2-1; D gene uncertain. Germline assignment: CDR1 SEHNR and CDR2 FQNEAQ (reference sequence). V was clipped by 4 bases and J by 10 bases, with 11 bases between them. This CDR3 has 12 residues. Written as DNA, the CDR3 is TGTGCCAGCAGCTCTCCGACGGAGGAGCAGTTCTTC. Protein sequence: CASSSPTEEQFF.